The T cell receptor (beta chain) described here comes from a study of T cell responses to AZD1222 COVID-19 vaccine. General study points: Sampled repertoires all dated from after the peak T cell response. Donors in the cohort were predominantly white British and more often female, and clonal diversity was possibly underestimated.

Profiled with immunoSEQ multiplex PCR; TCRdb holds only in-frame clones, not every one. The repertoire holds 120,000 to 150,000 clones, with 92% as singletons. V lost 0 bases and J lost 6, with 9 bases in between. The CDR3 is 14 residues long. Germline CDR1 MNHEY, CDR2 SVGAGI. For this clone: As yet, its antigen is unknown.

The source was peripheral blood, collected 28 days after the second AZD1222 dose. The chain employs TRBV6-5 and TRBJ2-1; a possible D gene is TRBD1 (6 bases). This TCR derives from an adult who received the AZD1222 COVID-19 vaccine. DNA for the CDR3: TGTGCCAGCAGTTACTCGACGGACAGCAATGAGCAGTTCTTC. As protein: CASSYSTDSNEQFF.